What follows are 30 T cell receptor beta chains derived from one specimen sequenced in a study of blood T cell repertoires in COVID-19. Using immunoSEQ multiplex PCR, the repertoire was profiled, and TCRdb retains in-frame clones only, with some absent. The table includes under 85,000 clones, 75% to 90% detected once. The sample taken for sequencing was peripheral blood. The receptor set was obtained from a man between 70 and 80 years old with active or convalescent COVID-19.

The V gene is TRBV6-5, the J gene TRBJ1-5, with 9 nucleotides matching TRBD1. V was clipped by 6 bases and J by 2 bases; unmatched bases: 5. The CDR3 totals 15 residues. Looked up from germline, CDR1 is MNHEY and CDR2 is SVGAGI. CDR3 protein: CASSLQGAGNQPQHF. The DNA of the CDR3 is TGTGCCAGCAGCTTACAGGGGGCCGGCAATCAGCCCCAGCATTTT.

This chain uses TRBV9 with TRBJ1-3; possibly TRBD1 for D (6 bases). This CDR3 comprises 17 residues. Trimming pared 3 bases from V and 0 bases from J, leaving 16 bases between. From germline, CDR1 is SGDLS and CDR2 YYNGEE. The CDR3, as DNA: TGTGCCAGCAGCGAGACGGTACAGGGCAGCTCTGGAAACACCATATATTTT. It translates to CASSETVQGSSGNTIYF.

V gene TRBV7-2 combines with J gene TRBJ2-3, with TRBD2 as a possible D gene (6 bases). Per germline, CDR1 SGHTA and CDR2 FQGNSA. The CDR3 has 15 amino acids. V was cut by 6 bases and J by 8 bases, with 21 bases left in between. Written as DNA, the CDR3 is TGTGCCAGCAGTCGGCCGGGAGTAGTCAGAGTTACGCAGTATTTT. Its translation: CASSRPGVVRVTQYF.

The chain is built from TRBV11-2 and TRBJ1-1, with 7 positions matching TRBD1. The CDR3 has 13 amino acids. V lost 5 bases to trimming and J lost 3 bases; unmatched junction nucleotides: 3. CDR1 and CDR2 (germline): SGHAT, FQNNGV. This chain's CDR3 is CASSTRGDTEAFF. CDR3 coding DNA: TGTGCCAGCAGCACCAGGGGGGACACTGAAGCTTTCTTT.

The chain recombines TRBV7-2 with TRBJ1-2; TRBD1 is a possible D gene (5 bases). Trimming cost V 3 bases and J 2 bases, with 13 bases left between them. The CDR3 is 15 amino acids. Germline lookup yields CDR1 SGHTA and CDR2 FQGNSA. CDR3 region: CASSLVTGINYGYTF. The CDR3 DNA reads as TGTGCCAGCAGCTTGGTAACAGGAATAAACTATGGCTACACCTTC. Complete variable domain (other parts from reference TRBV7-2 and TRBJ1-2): GAGVSQSPSNKVTEKGKDVELRCDPISGHTALYWYRQSLGQGLEFLIYFQGNSAPDKSGLPSDRFSAERTGGSVSTLTIQRTQQEDSAVYLCASSLVTGINYGYTFGSGTRLTVV.

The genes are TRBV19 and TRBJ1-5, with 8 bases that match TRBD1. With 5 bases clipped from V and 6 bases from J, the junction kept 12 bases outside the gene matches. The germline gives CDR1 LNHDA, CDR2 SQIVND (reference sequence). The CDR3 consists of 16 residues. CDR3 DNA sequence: TGTGCCAGTAGTCTACCGATGACAGGGGTTAGTCAGCCCCAGCATTTT. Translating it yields CASSLPMTGVSQPQHF.

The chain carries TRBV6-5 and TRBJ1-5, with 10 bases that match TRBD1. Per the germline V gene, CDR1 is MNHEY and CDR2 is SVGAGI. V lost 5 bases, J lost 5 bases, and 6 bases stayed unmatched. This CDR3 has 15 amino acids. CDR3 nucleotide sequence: TGTGCCAGCAGTACTGTGACAGGGGGCGATCAGCCCCAGCATTTT. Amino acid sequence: CASSTVTGGDQPQHF.

The DNA of the CDR3 is TGTGCCAGCCAACCCCACAGTCGCGTTGAGGGCTACACCTTC. Protein product: CASQPHSRVEGYTF. The chain couples TRBV27 to TRBJ1-2; D call uncertain. This CDR3 has 14 residues. The V gene lost 8 bases and the J gene lost 8 bases, with 21 bases spanning the gap. Germline CDR1 MNHEY, CDR2 SMNVEV (reference sequence).

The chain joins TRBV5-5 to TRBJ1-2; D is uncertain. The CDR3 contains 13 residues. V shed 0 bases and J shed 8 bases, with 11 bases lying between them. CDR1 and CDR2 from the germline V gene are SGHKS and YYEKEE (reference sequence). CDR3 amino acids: CASSLDRGEGYTF. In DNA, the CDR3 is TGTGCCAGCAGCTTGGATCGGGGAGAGGGCTACACCTTC. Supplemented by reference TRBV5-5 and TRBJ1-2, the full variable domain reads DAGVTQSPTHLIKTRGQQVTLRCSPISGHKSVSWYQQVLGQGPQFIFQYYEKEERGRGNFPDRFSARQFPNYSSELNVNALLLGDSALYLCASSLDRGEGYTFGSGTRLTVV.

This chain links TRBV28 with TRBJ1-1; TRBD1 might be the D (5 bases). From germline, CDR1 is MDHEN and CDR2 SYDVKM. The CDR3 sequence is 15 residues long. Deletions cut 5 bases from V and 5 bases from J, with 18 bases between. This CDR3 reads CASSLVDRSGTEAFF. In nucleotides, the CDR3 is TGTGCCAGCAGTCTAGTCGACAGATCCGGAACTGAAGCTTTCTTT.

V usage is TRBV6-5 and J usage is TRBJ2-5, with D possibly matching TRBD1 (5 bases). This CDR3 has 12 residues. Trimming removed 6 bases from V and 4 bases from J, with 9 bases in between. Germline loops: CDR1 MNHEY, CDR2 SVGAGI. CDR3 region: CASRSGSETQYF. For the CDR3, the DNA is TGTGCCAGCAGGTCAGGGTCAGAGACCCAGTACTTC.

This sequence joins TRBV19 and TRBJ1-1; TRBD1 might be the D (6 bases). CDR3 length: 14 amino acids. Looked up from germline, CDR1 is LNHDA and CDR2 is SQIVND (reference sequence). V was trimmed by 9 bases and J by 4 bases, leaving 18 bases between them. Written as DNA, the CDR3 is TGTGCCAGCCGGAACCAGGGGATGGGCACTGAAGCTTTCTTT. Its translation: CASRNQGMGTEAFF.

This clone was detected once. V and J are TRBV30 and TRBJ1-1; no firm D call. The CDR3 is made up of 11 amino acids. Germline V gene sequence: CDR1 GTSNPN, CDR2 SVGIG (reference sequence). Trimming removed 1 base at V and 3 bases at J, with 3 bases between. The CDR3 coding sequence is TGTGCCTGGAGTGCGGACACTGAAGCTTTCTTT. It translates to CAWSADTEAFF.

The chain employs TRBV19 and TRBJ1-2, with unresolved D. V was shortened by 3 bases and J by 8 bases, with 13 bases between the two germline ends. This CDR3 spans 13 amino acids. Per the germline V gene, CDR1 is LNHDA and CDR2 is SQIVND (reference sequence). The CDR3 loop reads CASSIWASGGYTF. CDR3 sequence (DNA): TGTGCCAGTAGTATCTGGGCAAGCGGGGGCTACACCTTC.

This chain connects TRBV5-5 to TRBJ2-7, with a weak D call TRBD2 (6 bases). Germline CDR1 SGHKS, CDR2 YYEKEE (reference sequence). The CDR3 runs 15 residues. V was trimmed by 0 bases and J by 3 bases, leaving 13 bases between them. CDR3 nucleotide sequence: TGTGCCAGCAGCTTGGATCTGGGACTCCACTACGAGCAGTACTTC. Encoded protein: CASSLDLGLHYEQYF.

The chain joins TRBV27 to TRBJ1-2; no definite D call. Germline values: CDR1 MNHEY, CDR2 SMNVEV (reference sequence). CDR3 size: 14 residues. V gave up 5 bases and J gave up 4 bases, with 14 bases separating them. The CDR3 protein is CASSPLGDFYGYTF. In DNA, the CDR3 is TGTGCCAGCAGTCCCCTGGGAGACTTCTATGGCTACACCTTC.

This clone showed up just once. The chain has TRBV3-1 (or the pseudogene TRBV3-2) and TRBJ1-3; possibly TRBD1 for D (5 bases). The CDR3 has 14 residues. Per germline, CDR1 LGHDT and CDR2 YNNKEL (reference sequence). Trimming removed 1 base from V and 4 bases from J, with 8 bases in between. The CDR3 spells CASSQGQYGNTIYF. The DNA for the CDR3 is TGTGCCAGCAGCCAAGGACAGTACGGAAACACCATATATTTT.

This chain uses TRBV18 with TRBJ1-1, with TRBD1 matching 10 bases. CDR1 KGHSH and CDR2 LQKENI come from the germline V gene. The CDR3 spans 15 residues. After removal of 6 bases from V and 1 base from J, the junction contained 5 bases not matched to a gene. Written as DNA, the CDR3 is TGTGCCAGCTCTCTCGACAGGGGGCGGAACACTGAAGCTTTCTTT. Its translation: CASSLDRGRNTEAFF.

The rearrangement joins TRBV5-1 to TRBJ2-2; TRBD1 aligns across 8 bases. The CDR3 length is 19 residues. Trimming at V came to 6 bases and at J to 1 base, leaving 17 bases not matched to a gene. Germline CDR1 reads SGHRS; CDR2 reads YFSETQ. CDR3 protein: CASKPRYSTGTGNTGELFF. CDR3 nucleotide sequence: TGCGCCAGCAAACCTAGGTATTCGACCGGGACAGGGAACACCGGGGAGCTGTTTTTT.

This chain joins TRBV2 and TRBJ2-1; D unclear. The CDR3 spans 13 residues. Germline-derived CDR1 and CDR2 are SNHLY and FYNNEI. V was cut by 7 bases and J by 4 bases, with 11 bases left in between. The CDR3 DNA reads TGTGCCAGCACCTTCGCTATATACAATGAGCAGTTCTTC. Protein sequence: CASTFAIYNEQFF.

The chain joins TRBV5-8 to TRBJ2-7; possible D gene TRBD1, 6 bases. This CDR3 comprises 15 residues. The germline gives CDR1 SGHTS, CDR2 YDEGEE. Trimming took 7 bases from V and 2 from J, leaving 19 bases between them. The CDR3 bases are TGTGCCAGCGGGTCCCGAGACAGGACCACCTACGAGCAGTACTTC. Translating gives CASGSRDRTTYEQYF.

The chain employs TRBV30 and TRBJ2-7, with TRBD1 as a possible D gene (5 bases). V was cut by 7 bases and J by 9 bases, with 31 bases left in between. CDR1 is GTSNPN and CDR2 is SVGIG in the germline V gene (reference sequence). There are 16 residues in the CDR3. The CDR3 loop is CALGPGRAIWGVGQYF. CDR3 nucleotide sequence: TGTGCCTTGGGTCCGGGCAGGGCGATCTGGGGCGTAGGGCAGTACTTC.

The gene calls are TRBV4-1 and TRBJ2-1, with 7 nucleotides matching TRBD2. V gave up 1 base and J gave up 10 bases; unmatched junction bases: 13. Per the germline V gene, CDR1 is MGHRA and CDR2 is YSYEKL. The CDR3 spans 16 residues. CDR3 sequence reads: CASSQAPGLRAGEQFF. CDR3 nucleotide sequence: TGCGCCAGCAGCCAAGCCCCGGGACTACGGGCCGGGGAGCAGTTCTTC.

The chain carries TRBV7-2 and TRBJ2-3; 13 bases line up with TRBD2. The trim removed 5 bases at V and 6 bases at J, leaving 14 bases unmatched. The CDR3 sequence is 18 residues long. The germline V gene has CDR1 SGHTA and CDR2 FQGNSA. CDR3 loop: CASSLGLAGAWIMDTQYF. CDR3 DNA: TGTGCCAGCAGCCTCGGACTAGCGGGGGCCTGGATCATGGATACGCAGTATTTT.

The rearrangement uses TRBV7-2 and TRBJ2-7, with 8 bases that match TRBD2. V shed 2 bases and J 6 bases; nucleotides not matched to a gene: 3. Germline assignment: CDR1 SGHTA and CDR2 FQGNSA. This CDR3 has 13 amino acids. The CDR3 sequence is CASSLISGAEQYF. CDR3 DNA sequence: TGTGCCAGCAGCTTAATTAGCGGGGCCGAGCAGTACTTC.

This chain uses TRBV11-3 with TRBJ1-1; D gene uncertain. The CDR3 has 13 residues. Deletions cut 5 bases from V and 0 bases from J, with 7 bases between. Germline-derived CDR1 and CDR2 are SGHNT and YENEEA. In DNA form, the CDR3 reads TGTGCCAGCAGCCTCGCGATGAACACTGAAGCTTTCTTT. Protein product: CASSLAMNTEAFF.

CDR3 nucleotide sequence: TGTGCCAGCAGTGGTAGGAGCCTCTCTGGAAACACCATATATTTT. The encoded protein is CASSGRSLSGNTIYF. The rearrangement links TRBV5-8 to TRBJ1-3; the D is unclear. CDR1 is SGHTS and CDR2 is YDEGEE in the germline V gene. Trimming took 5 bases from V and 0 from J, leaving 12 bases between them. This CDR3 has 15 amino acids. Variable domain in full (rest from reference TRBV5-8 and TRBJ1-3): EAGVTQSPTHLIKTRGQQATLRCSPISGHTSVYWYQQALGLGLQFLLWYDEGEERNRGNFPPRFSGRQFPNYSSELNVNALELEDSALYLCASSGRSLSGNTIYFGEGSWLTVV.

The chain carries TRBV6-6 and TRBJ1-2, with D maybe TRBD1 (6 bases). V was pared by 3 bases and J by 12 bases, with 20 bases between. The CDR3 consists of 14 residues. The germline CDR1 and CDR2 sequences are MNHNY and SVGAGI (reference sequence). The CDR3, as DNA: TGTGCCAGCAGTTATGGGGACACGACAAACCACCACACCTTC. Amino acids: CASSYGDTTNHHTF.

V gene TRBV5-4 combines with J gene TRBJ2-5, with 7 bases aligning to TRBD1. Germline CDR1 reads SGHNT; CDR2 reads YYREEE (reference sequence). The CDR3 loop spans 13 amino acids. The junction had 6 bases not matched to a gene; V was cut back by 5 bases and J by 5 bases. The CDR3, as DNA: TGTGCCAGCAGTCCCGGGACAGCGGAGACCCAGTACTTC. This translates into CASSPGTAETQYF.

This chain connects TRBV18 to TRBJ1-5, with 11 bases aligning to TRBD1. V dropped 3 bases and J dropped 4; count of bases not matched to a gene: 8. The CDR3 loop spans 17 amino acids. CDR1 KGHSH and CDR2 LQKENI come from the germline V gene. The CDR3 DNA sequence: TGTGCCAGCTCACCCTCAACCGGGACAGGGGGGAATCAGCCCCAGCATTTT. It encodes CASSPSTGTGGNQPQHF. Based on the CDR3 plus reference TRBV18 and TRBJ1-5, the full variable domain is NAGVMQNPRHLVRRRGQEARLRCSPMKGHSHVYWYRQLPEEGLKFMVYLQKENIIDESGMPKERFSAEFPKEGPSILRIQQVVRGDSAAYFCASSPSTGTGGNQPQHFGDGTRLSIL.